These 13 T cell receptor beta chains came from one sample sequenced in a study of blood T cell repertoires in COVID-19. Only in-frame clones appear in the TCRdb table, and some are missing; sequencing was by immunoSEQ multiplex PCR. Here the sample spans fewer than 70,000 clones, approximately 88% being singletons. Sequenced: peripheral blood. These receptors all stem from a human donor in a cohort sampled during active COVID-19.

This chain joins TRBV7-8 and TRBJ1-1, with 7 bases that match TRBD1. V was pared by 4 bases and J by 5 bases, with 4 bases of the junction left unmatched. Germline V gene data show CDR1 as SGHVS and CDR2 as FQNEAQ. CDR3 length: 13 amino acids. CDR3 nucleotides: TGTGCCAGCAGCTCCGACAGGGAAACTGAAGCTTTCTTT. It yields the protein CASSSDRETEAFF. Together with reference TRBV7-8 and TRBJ1-1, the CDR3 gives the full variable domain: GAGVSQSPRYKVAKRGQDVALRCDPISGHVSLFWYQQALGQGPEFLTYFQNEAQLDKSGLPSDRFFAERPEGSVSTLKIQRTQQEDSAVYLCASSSDRETEAFFGQGTRLTVV.

The V gene is TRBV19, the J gene TRBJ1-1, with TRBD1 as a possible D gene (6 bases). Germline V lookup: CDR1 LNHDA, CDR2 SQIVND (reference sequence). V lost 4 bases, J lost 8 bases, and 8 bases lay in between. CDR3 length: 11 residues. The DNA for the CDR3 is TGTGCCAGTAGTACGGGACACGAAGCTTTCTTT. Translated: CASSTGHEAFF.

The chain has TRBV5-6 and TRBJ2-3; 9 positions match TRBD1. The V gene's germline CDR1 is SGHDT and CDR2 YYEEEE. V shed 4 bases, J shed 4 bases, and the junction held 4 bases outside the gene matches. The CDR3 spans 14 residues. Written as DNA, the CDR3 is TGTGCCAGCAGCACGGGACAGGGAGCAGATACGCAGTATTTT. Translating it yields CASSTGQGADTQYF.

This chain uses TRBV24-1 with TRBJ2-7, with D maybe TRBD1 (6 bases). Per germline, CDR1 KGHDR and CDR2 SFDVKD. The CDR3 has 13 amino acids. Trimming left V 4 bases short and J 3 bases short, with 9 bases between. CDR3 in amino acids: CATSEAGDYEQYF. The CDR3 coding sequence is TGTGCCACCAGTGAAGCAGGGGACTACGAGCAGTACTTC.

This clone was detected only once. V gene TRBV6-2 or TRBV6-3 combines with J gene TRBJ1-2; tentative D call: TRBD1 (6 bases). V lost 6 bases and J lost 8, with 13 bases in between. Per germline, CDR1 MNHEY and CDR2 SVGEGT. The CDR3 covers 12 residues. In DNA, the CDR3 is TGTGCCAGCAGCCTAACAGGGAACGGCTACACCTTC. This encodes CASSLTGNGYTF.

This chain connects TRBV15 to TRBJ1-4; D is uncertain. CDR1 is LNHNV and CDR2 is YYDKDF in the germline V gene (reference sequence). V dropped 1 base and J dropped 4 bases, with 4 bases sitting between them. CDR3 length: 13 amino acids. The CDR3 is CATSRALNEKLFF. CDR3 bases: TGTGCCACCAGCAGAGCTCTTAATGAAAAACTGTTTTTT.

The DNA of the CDR3 is TGTGCCAGCAGTGAAGGGGGGACAGCAACCGAGCAGTACTTC. Its protein product is CASSEGGTATEQYF. The V and J genes are TRBV2 and TRBJ2-7, with 7 bases aligning to TRBD1. V trimming: 1 base; J trimming: 6 bases; junction bases outside the gene matches: 6. This CDR3 is built from 14 residues. Germline V gene data show CDR1 as SNHLY and CDR2 as FYNNEI.

The CDR3 bases are TGTGCCAGCAGCTCCCGGGACAGGGCCGATGAAGCTTTCTTT. It specifies CASSSRDRADEAFF. This sequence joins TRBV3-1 (or the pseudogene TRBV3-2) and TRBJ1-1; 9 bases map to TRBD1. J was trimmed by 7 bases and V by 5 bases; bases with no gene match: 8. CDR3 length: 14 amino acids. In germline, CDR1 is LGHDT, CDR2 YNNKEL (reference sequence).

The CDR3 reads CASSVEGGNTEAFF. Here the CDR3 DNA reads TGTGCCAGCAGCGTAGAAGGGGGGAACACTGAAGCTTTCTTT. The chain carries TRBV9 and TRBJ1-1; perhaps TRBD1 as D (6 bases). There are 14 residues in the CDR3. Trimming stripped 0 bases from V and 1 base from J, with 7 bases between. Germline V gives CDR1 SGDLS, CDR2 YYNGEE.

This chain connects TRBV20-1 to TRBJ1-1; 7 bases are shared with TRBD1. Germline V gene data show CDR1 as DFQATT and CDR2 as SNEGSKA (reference sequence). V lost 3 bases and J lost 6; bases outside the gene matches: 10. The CDR3 length is 14 residues. The CDR3 DNA follows: TGCAGTGCTAGTGACCCTGGACAGGAGTCTGAAGCTTTCTTT. It specifies CSASDPGQESEAFF.

This chain connects TRBV11-2 to TRBJ1-6; D remains unclear. Germline V gene lookup returns CDR1 SGHAT and CDR2 FQNNGV. The V gene lost 2 bases and the J gene lost 9 bases, with 11 bases spanning the gap. This CDR3 is 14 amino acids long. The CDR3 spells CASSLYSGGSPLHF. In DNA, the CDR3 is TGTGCCAGCAGCTTATACTCGGGTGGTTCACCCCTCCACTTT.

The chain joins TRBV11-2 to TRBJ2-1; 7 bases fit TRBD2. Germline CDR1 SGHAT, CDR2 FQNNGV. There are 18 residues in the CDR3. The V segment lost 5 bases and the J segment 4 bases; nucleotides outside the gene matches: 17. Written as DNA, the CDR3 is TGTGCCAGCAGCGACCGAAGTAGGCGGCGGGAGAGGTACAATGAGCAGTTCTTC. This codes for CASSDRSRRRERYNEQFF.

The V and J genes are TRBV24-1 and TRBJ1-2, with 7 bases that match TRBD1. Germline trimming cut 4 bases from V and 5 bases from J; bases unmatched to any gene: 3. CDR3 length equals 13 residues. The germline V gene encodes CDR1 KGHDR and CDR2 SFDVKD. For the CDR3, the DNA is TGTGCCACCAGTGAGACAGGGCTGTATGGCTACACCTTC. Encoded protein: CATSETGLYGYTF.